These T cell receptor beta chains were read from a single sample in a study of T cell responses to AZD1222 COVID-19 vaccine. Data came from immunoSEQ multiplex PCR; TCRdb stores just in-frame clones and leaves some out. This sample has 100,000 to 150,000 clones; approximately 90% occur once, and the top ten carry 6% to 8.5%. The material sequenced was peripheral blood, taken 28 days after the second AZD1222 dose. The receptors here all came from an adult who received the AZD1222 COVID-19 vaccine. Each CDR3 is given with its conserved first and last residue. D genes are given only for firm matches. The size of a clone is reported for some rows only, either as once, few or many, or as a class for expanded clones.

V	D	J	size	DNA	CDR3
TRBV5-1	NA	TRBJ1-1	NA	TGCGCCAGCAGCTTCCGACAGGCCACTGAAGCTTTCTTT	CASSFRQATEAFF
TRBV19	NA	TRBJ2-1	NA	TGTGCCAGTAGTATTGGTATGGGGAGCTCCTACAATGAGCAGTTCTTC	CASSIGMGSSYNEQFF
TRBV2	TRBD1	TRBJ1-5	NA	TGTGCCAGCAGTGCACAGGGGTTTGATCAGCCCCAGCATTTT	CASSAQGFDQPQHF
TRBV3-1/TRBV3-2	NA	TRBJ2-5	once	TGTGCCAGCAGCCAAGATCCCGACTTCGAGACCCAGTACTTC	CASSQDPDFETQYF
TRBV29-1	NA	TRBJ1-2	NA	TGCAGCGTTGAAGATTTGGATGGCTACACCTTC	CSVEDLDGYTF
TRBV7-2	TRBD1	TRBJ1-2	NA	TGTGCCAGCACCGTGCGGGGACAGGGGAACTATGGCTACACCTTC	CASTVRGQGNYGYTF
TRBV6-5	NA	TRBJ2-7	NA	TGTGCCAGCAGTACGACAGCCTCCTACGAGCAGTACTTC	CASSTTASYEQYF
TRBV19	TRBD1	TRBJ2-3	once	TGTGCCAGTAGTATAGGGACAGGGGGCTGGGGCACAGATACGCAGTATTTT	CASSIGTGGWGTDTQYF
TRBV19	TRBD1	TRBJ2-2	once	TGTGCCAGTAGCTTTTGGACAGGGCGGTTCGGTACCGGGGAGCTGTTTTTT	CASSFWTGRFGTGELFF
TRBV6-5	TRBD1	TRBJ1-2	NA	TGTGCCAGCAGTTACGCGACAGGGGTTAAAGGTGGCTACACCTTC	CASSYATGVKGGYTF
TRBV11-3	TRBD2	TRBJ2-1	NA	TGTGCCAGCAGCTTAGGCAAACTAGCGGATGAGCAGTTCTTC	CASSLGKLADEQFF
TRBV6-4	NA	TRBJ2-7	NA	TGTGCCAGGTTTGGGACTTCCTACGAGCAGTACTTC	CARFGTSYEQYF
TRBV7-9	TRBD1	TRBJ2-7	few	TGTGCCAGCAGCCGGGACAGCCTAAGCTCCTACGAGCAGTACTTC	CASSRDSLSSYEQYF
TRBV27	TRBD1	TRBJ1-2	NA	TGTGCCAGCAGCCTGACAGGGGGCTCTGGCTACACCTTC	CASSLTGGSGYTF
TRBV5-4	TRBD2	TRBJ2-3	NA	TGTGCCAGCACTGAGCGGGGTTGGACAGATACGCAGTATTTT	CASTERGWTDTQYF
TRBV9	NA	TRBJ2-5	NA	TGTGCCAGCAGCATACGTGGAGGGGATGGAGAGACCCAGTACTTC	CASSIRGGDGETQYF
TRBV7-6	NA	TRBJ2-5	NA	TGTGCCAGCAGCTTAGACCACGAGGAGTTTCAAGAGACCCAGTACTTC	CASSLDHEEFQETQYF
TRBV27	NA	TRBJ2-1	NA	TGTGCCAGCAGTTTAATCGGCACGGATTACAATGAGCAGTTCTTC	CASSLIGTDYNEQFF
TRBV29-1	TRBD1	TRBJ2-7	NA	TGCAGCGTTTTGACAGGGTATCGGGCCTACGAGCAGTACTTC	CSVLTGYRAYEQYF
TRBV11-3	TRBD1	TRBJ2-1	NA	TGTGCCAGCAGCCCCGGGACAGGGGCCTACAATGAGCAGTTCTTC	CASSPGTGAYNEQFF
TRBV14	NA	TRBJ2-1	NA	TGTGCCAGCAGCCCAGCGTGGCAGGGCCGCAATGAGCAGTTCTTC	CASSPAWQGRNEQFF
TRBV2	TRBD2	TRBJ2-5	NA	TGTGCCAGCAGTCGGACTAGAAAAGAGACCCAGTACTTC	CASSRTRKETQYF
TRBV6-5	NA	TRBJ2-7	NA	TGTGCCAGCAGTTACTTAGGGGGTACCTACGAGCAGTACTTC	CASSYLGGTYEQYF
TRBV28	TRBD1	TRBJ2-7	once	TGTGCCAGCACTGACAGGGGGCTAACCTACGAGCAGTACTTC	CASTDRGLTYEQYF
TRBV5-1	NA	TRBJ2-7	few	TGCGCCAGCAGCTTGGCCGCAGGCTACGAGCAGTACTTC	CASSLAAGYEQYF
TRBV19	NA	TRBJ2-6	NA	TGTGCCAGTAGTACCCTCGACAACTCTGGGGCCAACGTCCTGACTTTC	CASSTLDNSGANVLTF
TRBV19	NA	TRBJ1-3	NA	TGTGCCAGTAGTACCGGACAGCTTGGAAACACCATATATTTT	CASSTGQLGNTIYF
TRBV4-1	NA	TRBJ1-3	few	TGCGCCAGCAGCCAAGAAGGGTACTCTGGAAACACCATATATTTT	CASSQEGYSGNTIYF
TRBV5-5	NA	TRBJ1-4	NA	TGTGCCAGCAGCTTGGCCATCCGGTGGGGGAGAAGTGAAAAACTGTTTTTT	CASSLAIRWGRSEKLFF